The entry below gives a single T cell receptor (beta chain) sequence along with its context. The antigen it binds to is not known. The sample originates from a study of monozygotic twins with inflammatory bowel disease (dated by TCRdb to between 2019 and 2020). In the study overall: A total of 28 monozygotic twin pairs were included in the full study, comprising nine German pairs (four IBD-concordant, five IBD-discordant) and 19 IBD-discordant Danish pairs. The search for disease-associated traits relied mainly on comparing IBD patients with their genetically identical healthy co-twins within discordant pairs. Each individual had, on average, about 151 000 unique TCRalpha sequences and 181 000 unique TCRbeta sequences available for analysis. Results and caveats for the whole study, not just this receptor: The analysis was unable to tell apart different T cell subtypes. A decrease in TCRbeta repertoire diversity, as measured by inverse Simpson index, was observed in IBD patients compared with their healthy co-twins. No single strong signal or clonotype linked to IBD turned up in the results, so the idea that one exists was not supported. IBD patients shared fewer clonotypes with other individuals than healthy twins did, most markedly in patients showing signs of disease activity. Because patients received different immunosuppressive treatments, the repertoires may have picked up extra background noise and variability between individuals. Repertoire similarity did not differ between concordant and discordant twins, which could be due to limited statistical power.

Including the terminal cysteine and phenylalanine, the CDR3 comprises 14 residues. DNA is not recorded here. CDR1 MNHNS and CDR2 SASEGT were looked up in the germline V gene. The method behind the library was 5' RACE. The input for every TCR library was 3,500 to 4,000 ng of total RNA. For each sample, cDNA synthesis with SMARTScribe reverse transcriptase was split into eight separate reactions. Unique molecular identifiers containing a 6-nucleotide sample barcode were introduced through template switching during cDNA synthesis. Amplification of TCRalpha and TCRbeta cDNA involved two nested PCRs of approximately 16 and 9 cycles, and each PCR was followed by bead purification. Before amplification, the cDNA was both treated with uracil DNA-glycosylase and purified with the QIAquick PCR purification kit. In the second PCR, Illumina TruSeq-compatible adapters and sample-specific barcodes were added. Library quality and concentration were assessed using TapeStation and Qubit, and about 5 ng of each library was pooled. Sequencing of pooled libraries was carried out on an Illumina HiSeq2500 single-index Rapid Run using 2 x 100 bp reads and custom sequencing primers. Regarding the original processing steps: PCR and sequencing errors were corrected by UMI-based consensus assembly using MiGEC version 1.2.6. MiXCR version 2.1.1 was used for V(D)J alignment, clonotype assembly and CDR3 extraction. To normalise gene usage, clonotype sharing and MAIT/NKT TCR abundance, the top 1000, 10 000 and 20 000 clonotypes in each sample were analysed. Diversity was computed as the inverse Simpson index with the vegan R package after downsampling to 27 000 UMIs. Statistical testing used paired Mann-Whitney U tests on the discordant twin pairs and applied Benjamini-Hochberg correction for multiple testing. Following TCRdb reprocessing, every CDR3 protein sequence forms one entry, and DNA is not provided. The V and J calls come from TCRdb's annotation, not from the publication. In this sample's table one finds some 150,000 distinct CDR3 sequences. Of the sample, roughly 1.2% falls within the top ten clones.

From each donor, a 2.5 ml peripheral blood sample was collected into PAXgene tubes and kept at -80 degrees C. Without T cell sorting, total RNA was isolated from whole blood using the PAXgene blood miRNA kit on an automated QIAcube. Peripheral blood from monozygotic twin pairs, either concordant or discordant for inflammatory bowel disease, underwent deep TCRalpha and TCRbeta repertoire profiling that used unique molecular barcoding. For every twin pair, smoking habits were documented, and each individual was categorised as a current, former or never smoker. Sequenced: blood. The chain uses TRBV6-1 and TRBJ2-7; TCRdb names TRBD1, which stays unverified in the absence of DNA. This clonotype was sampled from a human donor with ulcerative colitis or Crohn's disease, or a healthy co-twin of an affected twin (not recorded which). CDR3 protein: CASADREGSYEQYF.